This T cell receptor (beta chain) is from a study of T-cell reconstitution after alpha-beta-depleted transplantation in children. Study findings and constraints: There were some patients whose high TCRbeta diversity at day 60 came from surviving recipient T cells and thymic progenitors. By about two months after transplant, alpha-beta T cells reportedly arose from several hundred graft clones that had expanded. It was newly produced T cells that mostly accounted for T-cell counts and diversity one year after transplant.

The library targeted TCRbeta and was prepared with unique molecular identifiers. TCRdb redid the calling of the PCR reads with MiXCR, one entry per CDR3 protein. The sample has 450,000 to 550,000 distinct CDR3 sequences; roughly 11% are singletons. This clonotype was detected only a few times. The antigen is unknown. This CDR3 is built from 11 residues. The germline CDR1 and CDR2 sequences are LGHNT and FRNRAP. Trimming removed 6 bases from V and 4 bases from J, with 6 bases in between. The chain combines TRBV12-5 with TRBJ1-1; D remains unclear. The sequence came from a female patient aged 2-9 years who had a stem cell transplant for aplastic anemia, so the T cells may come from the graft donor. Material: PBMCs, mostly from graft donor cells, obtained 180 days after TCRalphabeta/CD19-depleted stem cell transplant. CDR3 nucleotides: TGTGCTAGTGGAACCGGCACTGAAGCTTTCTTT. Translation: CASGTGTEAFF.